These 31 T cell receptor beta chains came from one sample sequenced in a study of T cell changes during pregnancy in multiple sclerosis. Repertoires were generated with immunoSEQ multiplex PCR, while TCRdb's copy carries only in-frame clones and drops some. The profile shows about 93,000 clones, about 92% of them singletons. Sequences were derived from peripheral blood, sampled after pregnancy. The receptors shown here come from a female donor with multiple sclerosis, enrolled in a pregnancy study.

This chain connects TRBV5-4 to TRBJ2-7; tentatively, D is TRBD1 (6 bases). Germline lookup yields CDR1 SGHNT and CDR2 YYREEE (reference sequence). CDR3 length: 16 amino acids. Trimming took 0 bases from V and 3 from J, leaving 16 bases between them. In nucleotides, the CDR3 is TGTGCCAGCAGCTTGGCGATTGGACAGCAAAACTACGAGCAGTACTTC. The encoded protein is CASSLAIGQQNYEQYF.

This chain joins TRBV27 and TRBJ2-3; 7 bases are shared with TRBD2. The ends lost 6 bases at V and 0 bases at J; junction bases unmatched: 9. The CDR3 runs to 16 residues. CDR1 and CDR2 (germline): MNHEY, SMNVEV (reference sequence). CDR3 DNA sequence: TGTGCCAGCAGCCGCTGGGGGGGTCCTAGCACAGATACGCAGTATTTT. Amino acid sequence: CASSRWGGPSTDTQYF.

This rearrangement joins TRBV6-1 to TRBJ1-2, with a possible D match to TRBD1 (5 bases). Germline CDR1 and CDR2: MNHNS and SASEGT. V dropped 4 bases and J dropped 4 bases, with 13 bases sitting between them. The CDR3 runs 14 residues. The chain's CDR3 is CASSASTETYGYTF. The CDR3 nucleotides read TGTGCCAGCAGTGCTTCGACAGAGACCTATGGCTACACCTTC.

The J gene is TRBJ1-1, the V gene TRBV7-9; TRBD1 agrees at 8 bases. V shed 2 bases and J 4 bases; nucleotides not matched to a gene: 3. The CDR3 covers 14 residues. Germline CDR1 reads SEHNR; CDR2 reads FQNEAQ (reference sequence). CDR3 nucleotides: TGTGCCAGCAGCTTAACGACAGGGGCCACTGAAGCTTTCTTT. Amino acid sequence: CASSLTTGATEAFF.

This chain connects TRBV7-9 to TRBJ1-5, with D maybe TRBD1 (6 bases). Germline lookup yields CDR1 SEHNR and CDR2 FQNEAQ (reference sequence). This CDR3 is built from 13 residues. The V gene lost 8 bases and the J gene lost 4 bases, with 12 bases spanning the gap. CDR3 DNA sequence: TGTGCCAGCGCCCGGACAGCAAATCAGCCCCAGCATTTT. Protein product: CASARTANQPQHF. The variable domain in full, with the rest retrieved from reference TRBV7-9 and TRBJ1-5, is DTGVSQNPRHKITKRGQNVTFRCDPISEHNRLYWYRQTLGQGPEFLTYFQNEAQLEKSRLLSDRFSAERPKGSFSTLEIQRTEQGDSAMYLCASARTANQPQHFGDGTRLSIL.

The chain uses TRBV30 and TRBJ2-7; the D is unclear. V was shortened by 5 bases and J by 4 bases, with 15 bases between the two germline ends. This CDR3 comprises 13 residues. Germline V lookup: CDR1 GTSNPN, CDR2 SVGIG (reference sequence). The CDR3 nucleotides read TGTGCCTGGCAGGCTATCTCCTCATACGAGCAGTACTTC. Protein sequence: CAWQAISSYEQYF. The entire variable domain, with the rest obtained from reference TRBV30 and TRBJ2-7, is as follows: SQTIHQWPATLVQPVGSPLSLECTVEGTSNPNLYWYRQAAGRGLQLLFYSVGIGQISSEVPQNLSASRPQDRQFILSSKKLLLSDSGFYLCAWQAISSYEQYFGPGTRLTVT.

V gene TRBV27 combines with J gene TRBJ2-2; 11 bases align to TRBD2. The CDR3 sequence is 16 residues long. V was clipped by 5 bases and J by 7 bases; unmatched bases: 9. The germline gives CDR1 MNHEY, CDR2 SMNVEV (reference sequence). The CDR3 DNA reads as TGTGCCAGCAGTCGAACTAGCGGGAGACTGATCGGGGAGCTGTTTTTT. Encoded protein: CASSRTSGRLIGELFF.

This clone has only one observation. V and J are TRBV19 and TRBJ2-3; 12 nucleotides line up with TRBD2. Germline-derived CDR1 and CDR2 are LNHDA and SQIVND (reference sequence). CDR3 length: 17 amino acids. Trimming took 3 bases from V and 1 from J; bases not matched to a gene: 5. The CDR3 spells CASSMTSGGRGTDTQYF. The CDR3 bases are TGTGCCAGTAGTATGACTAGCGGGGGTCGTGGCACAGATACGCAGTATTTT.

CDR3 in amino acids: CASSPQVQPTDTQYF. CDR3 bases: TGTGCCAGCAGCCCTCAAGTACAACCCACAGATACGCAGTATTTT. The chain joins TRBV11-2 to TRBJ2-3; D is unresolved. The CDR3 covers 15 residues. Trimming left V 5 bases short and J 2 bases short, with 14 bases between. Germline V lookup: CDR1 SGHAT, CDR2 FQNNGV.

The chain combines TRBV2 with TRBJ1-4, with D uncertain. The germline V and J ends were trimmed by 6 bases and 8 bases, with 19 bases remaining between them. The length of the CDR3 is 15 residues. The germline V gene encodes CDR1 SNHLY and CDR2 FYNNEI. This chain's CDR3 is CASSDPWIRGEKLFF. The CDR3 DNA reads as TGTGCCAGCAGCGACCCTTGGATCCGAGGGGAAAAACTGTTTTTT.

The chain recombines TRBV6-5 with TRBJ2-7; 7 nucleotides align to TRBD1. This CDR3 is 14 amino acids long. In germline, CDR1 is MNHEY, CDR2 SVGAGI. J gave up 2 bases and V 6 bases, and 7 bases lay outside the gene matches. This chain's CDR3 is CASSWTGFAYEQYF. CDR3 in DNA: TGTGCCAGCAGCTGGACAGGTTTTGCCTACGAGCAGTACTTC.

V and J are TRBV5-1 and TRBJ2-1; TRBD2 aligns across 13 bases. The ends lost 4 bases at V and 6 bases at J; junction bases unmatched: 4. Germline CDR1 is SGHRS and CDR2 is YFSETQ. The CDR3 totals 15 residues. Here the CDR3 reads CASSGLAGDGNEQFF. The DNA of the CDR3 is TGCGCCAGCAGCGGACTAGCGGGAGACGGCAATGAGCAGTTCTTC.

V gene TRBV6-5 combines with J gene TRBJ2-5, with 8 positions matching TRBD1. J gave up 7 bases and V 6 bases, and 10 bases lay outside the gene matches. CDR3 length equals 14 residues. CDR1 is MNHEY, CDR2 SVGAGI, per germline. The DNA for the CDR3 is TGTGCCAGCAGGAGTACAGGGGGTGGGGGGACCCAGTACTTC. Protein product: CASRSTGGGGTQYF.

The CDR3 nucleotides read TGCAGTGCGGGCCAGAACACTGAAGCTTTCTTT. It encodes CSAGQNTEAFF. V gene TRBV20-1 combines with J gene TRBJ1-1; D gene unclear. CDR3 length equals 11 residues. The V gene lost 6 bases and the J gene lost 1 base, with 6 bases spanning the gap. Germline assignment: CDR1 DFQATT and CDR2 SNEGSKA (reference sequence).

The gene calls are TRBV30 and TRBJ2-1, with 7 nucleotides matching TRBD1. This CDR3 comprises 14 residues. From germline, CDR1 is GTSNPN and CDR2 SVGIG (reference sequence). J gave up 8 bases and V 4 bases, and 11 bases lay outside the gene matches. CDR3 DNA: TGTGCCTGGAAACTTAAGGGGGCAGGATATGAGCAGTTCTTC. The encoded protein is CAWKLKGAGYEQFF.

A single count supports this clone. The genes are TRBV7-9 and TRBJ1-5, with D possibly matching TRBD1 (6 bases). V lost 3 bases and J 4 bases, leaving 16 bases between the germline ends. The CDR3 covers 16 residues. Germline CDR1 reads SEHNR; CDR2 reads FQNEAQ (reference sequence). Written as DNA, the CDR3 is TGTGCCAGCAGCTTTTTTCACAGGGCCTCGAATCAGCCCCAGCATTTT. The encoded protein is CASSFFHRASNQPQHF.

The V gene is TRBV18, the J gene TRBJ1-5, with 7 bases aligning to TRBD1. Per the germline V gene, CDR1 is KGHSH and CDR2 is LQKENI. The CDR3 has 14 residues. V gave up 3 bases and J gave up 4 bases; unmatched junction bases: 3. The CDR3 spells CASSPGTENQPQHF. The CDR3 DNA reads as TGTGCCAGCTCACCCGGGACAGAGAATCAGCCCCAGCATTTT.

The rearrangement links TRBV4-3 to TRBJ1-4, with D unclear. Per the germline V gene, CDR1 is LGHNA and CDR2 is YSLEER. The CDR3 contains 18 residues. V was shortened by 1 base and J by 1 base, with 16 bases between the two germline ends. As DNA, the CDR3 is TGCGCCAGCAGCCAAGCCCTCTTCTCGGCAGGAACTAATGAAAAACTGTTTTTT. It is translated as CASSQALFSAGTNEKLFF.

The CDR3 reads CSVEDLWGGAEAFF. As DNA, the CDR3 is TGCAGCGTTGAAGATCTTTGGGGGGGGGCTGAAGCTTTCTTT. V is TRBV29-1 and J is TRBJ1-1, with TRBD1 as a possible D gene (5 bases). The CDR3 loop spans 14 amino acids. V lost 0 bases to trimming and J lost 6 bases, with 14 bases between them. Germline CDR1 is SQVTM and CDR2 is ANQGSEA.

The chain combines TRBV30 with TRBJ2-3, with a possible D match to TRBD2 (8 bases). Looked up from germline, CDR1 is GTSNPN and CDR2 is SVGIG (reference sequence). This CDR3 is built from 18 residues. V lost 3 bases to trimming and J lost 1 base, with 23 bases between them. This CDR3 reads CAWRREGARFRGTDTQYF. CDR3 coding DNA: TGTGCCTGGAGACGGGAGGGGGCGAGATTTAGGGGCACAGATACGCAGTATTTT.

The chain has TRBV30 and TRBJ2-5; tentatively, D is TRBD2 (6 bases). With 5 bases removed from V and 2 bases from J, the gap between germline ends came to 12 bases. The CDR3 contains 13 residues. Germline-derived CDR1 and CDR2 are GTSNPN and SVGIG (reference sequence). CDR3 in amino acids: CAWGTGTQETQYF. The CDR3 DNA is TGTGCCTGGGGAACCGGGACTCAAGAGACCCAGTACTTC.

This rearrangement joins TRBV6-5 to TRBJ1-2, with 8 bases lining up with TRBD1. V was pared by 6 bases and J by 8 bases, with 11 bases of the junction left unmatched. Germline CDR1 MNHEY, CDR2 SVGAGI. The CDR3 has 14 amino acids. In DNA form, the CDR3 reads TGTGCCAGCAGGATACCAGGGGGCTCTTACGGCTACACCTTC. As protein: CASRIPGGSYGYTF.

The V and J genes are TRBV5-1 and TRBJ2-3; 9 bases fit TRBD2. CDR1 is SGHRS, CDR2 YFSETQ, per germline. J lost 2 bases, V lost 4 bases, and 5 bases had no gene match. This CDR3 is built from 15 residues. The DNA for the CDR3 is TGCGCCAGCAGCCTGACTAGCGGAATCACAGATACGCAGTATTTT. It encodes CASSLTSGITDTQYF.

The chain employs TRBV13 and TRBJ1-3; 9 bases fit TRBD1. The CDR3 is 20 residues long. V shed 8 bases and J 0 bases; nucleotides not matched to a gene: 20. The germline gives CDR1 PRHDT, CDR2 FYEKMQ (reference sequence). The CDR3 nucleotides are TGTGCCAGCCTTCTCTCAACCGGGACAGGGACCATTTCCTCTGGAAACACCATATATTTT. Encoded protein: CASLLSTGTGTISSGNTIYF.

The rearrangement uses TRBV4-2 and TRBJ1-2; TRBD1 is a possible D gene (6 bases). CDR3 length: 17 residues. Trimming stripped 4 bases from V and 0 bases from J, with 18 bases between. Germline V gene data show CDR1 as LGHNA and CDR2 as YNFKEQ. The CDR3 DNA reads as TGTGCCAGCAGCCCGCTACCTTGGACAGCCTCTAACTATGGCTACACCTTC. Protein sequence: CASSPLPWTASNYGYTF.

The chain links TRBV6-4 to TRBJ1-1; tentatively, D is TRBD1 (6 bases). Germline V gene sequence: CDR1 MRHNA, CDR2 SNTAGT. The CDR3 contains 14 residues. Trimming stripped 1 base from V and 6 bases from J, with 12 bases between. This CDR3 is CASSDWSGTSEAFF. In nucleotides, the CDR3 is TGTGCCAGCAGTGACTGGTCAGGGACATCTGAAGCTTTCTTT.

The rearrangement links TRBV30 to TRBJ1-5, with 9 bases lining up with TRBD1. CDR1 GTSNPN and CDR2 SVGIG come from the germline V gene (reference sequence). The V gene end was trimmed by 2 bases and the J gene end by 4 bases; junction bases not matched to a gene: 3. The CDR3 has 14 residues. The CDR3 is CAWSKGQGNQPQHF. CDR3 sequence (DNA): TGTGCCTGGAGTAAGGGACAGGGAAATCAGCCCCAGCATTTT.

The chain combines TRBV30 with TRBJ2-4; tentative D call: TRBD1 (5 bases). This CDR3 comprises 12 residues. The V gene's germline CDR1 is GTSNPN and CDR2 SVGIG (reference sequence). Trimming pared 4 bases from V and 12 bases from J, leaving 16 bases between. For the CDR3, the DNA is TGTGCCTGGACAGGGCTGAATTATTCTCAGTACTTC. Its protein is CAWTGLNYSQYF.

This chain joins TRBV13 and TRBJ1-2; 8 bases map to TRBD1. CDR3 length: 13 residues. CDR1 is PRHDT and CDR2 is FYEKMQ in the germline V gene (reference sequence). J gave up 8 bases and V 5 bases, and 7 bases lay outside the gene matches. The CDR3: CASSDQGAQGYTF. The CDR3 nucleotides are TGTGCCAGCAGCGATCAGGGGGCACAGGGCTACACCTTC.

This chain uses TRBV30 with TRBJ1-1; D is perhaps TRBD1 (5 bases). The CDR3 spans 13 residues. V lost 0 bases to trimming and J lost 4 bases, with 9 bases between them. Germline V lookup: CDR1 GTSNPN, CDR2 SVGIG (reference sequence). The CDR3 bases are TGTGCCTGGAGTGTAACGGGGGGCACTGAAGCTTTCTTT. As protein: CAWSVTGGTEAFF.

The chain is built from TRBV7-9 and TRBJ2-7; D gene ambiguous. This CDR3 spans 11 amino acids. Germline CDR1 is SEHNR and CDR2 is FQNEAQ (reference sequence). V lost 1 base, J lost 6 bases, and 4 bases lay in between. The CDR3 is CASSLDSEQYF. The CDR3 DNA reads as TGTGCCAGCAGCTTAGACTCCGAGCAGTACTTC. Using reference TRBV7-9 and TRBJ2-7 for the parts outside the CDR3, the full variable domain is DTGVSQNPRHKITKRGQNVTFRCDPISEHNRLYWYRQTLGQGPEFLTYFQNEAQLEKSRLLSDRFSAERPKGSFSTLEIQRTEQGDSAMYLCASSLDSEQYFGPGTRLTVT.